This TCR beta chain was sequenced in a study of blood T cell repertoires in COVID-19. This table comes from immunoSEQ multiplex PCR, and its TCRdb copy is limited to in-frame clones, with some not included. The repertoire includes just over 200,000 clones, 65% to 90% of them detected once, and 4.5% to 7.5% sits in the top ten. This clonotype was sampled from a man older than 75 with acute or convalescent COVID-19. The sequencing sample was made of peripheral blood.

The CDR3 is CASSRDNQPQHF. CDR3 bases: TGTGCCAGCAGCCGGGACAATCAGCCCCAGCATTTT. The rearrangement uses TRBV28 and TRBJ1-5; no definite D call. Germline values: CDR1 MDHEN, CDR2 SYDVKM. The CDR3 length is 12 residues. V lost 6 bases to trimming and J lost 3 bases, with 6 bases between them. Complete variable domain (other parts from reference TRBV28 and TRBJ1-5): DVKVTQSSRYLVKRTGEKVFLECVQDMDHENMFWYRQDPGLGLRLIYFSYDVKMKEKGDIPEGYSVSREKKERFSLILESASTNQTSMYLCASSRDNQPQHFGDGTRLSIL.